Below, 30 T cell receptor beta chains from the same sample are listed, as sequenced in a study of blood T cells in healthy people across ages. It was with a sample-barcoded 5' primer and a J-beta primer mix that a second PCR of about 6 to 12 cycles was run. TCRdb redid the calling of the 5' RACE reads with MiXCR, one entry per CDR3 protein. Here the sample spans about 570,000 distinct CDR3 sequences, 27% being singletons. The sample taken for sequencing was blood. These TCRs come from a woman in her 70s in good health.

The rearrangement joins TRBV6-2 or TRBV6-3 to TRBJ1-2; TRBD1 agrees at 9 bases. CDR3 length: 17 residues. The V and J ends lost 2 bases and 6 bases, in that order; junction bases with no gene match: 13. Germline values: CDR1 MNHEY, CDR2 SVGEGT. CDR3 in amino acids: CASSYGPLDRGNDGYTF. DNA of the CDR3: TGTGCCAGCAGTTACGGGCCCCTAGACAGGGGGAACGATGGCTACACCTTC.

The chain carries TRBV12-3 or TRBV12-4 and TRBJ1-1; D might be TRBD1 (6 bases). This CDR3 is 14 amino acids long. V lost 7 bases, J lost 2 bases, and 14 bases lay in between. CDR3 residues: CASTSGGSNTEAFF. The CDR3 DNA sequence: TGTGCCAGCACCTCTGGGGGCAGTAACACTGAAGCTTTCTTT.

This clonotype was detected many times. This sequence joins TRBV5-1 and TRBJ2-4; D may be TRBD1 (7 bases). The ends were cut back, 0 bases at V and 4 bases at J, with 8 bases in the middle. The CDR3 is 14 amino acids. In germline, CDR1 is SGHRS, CDR2 YFSETQ. The chain's CDR3 is CASSLAGGKNIQYF. The CDR3 coding sequence is TGCGCCAGCAGCTTGGCAGGGGGGAAAAACATTCAGTACTTC. The whole variable domain, filled in from reference TRBV5-1 and TRBJ2-4, reads KAGVTQTPRYLIKTRGQQVTLSCSPISGHRSVSWYQQTPGQGLQFLFEYFSETQRNKGNFPGRFSGRQFSNSRSEMNVSTLELGDSALYLCASSLAGGKNIQYFGAGTRLSVL.

This chain joins TRBV28 and TRBJ2-5; a weak D match, TRBD1 (6 bases). In germline, CDR1 is MDHEN, CDR2 SYDVKM. V was pared by 6 bases and J by 5 bases, with 16 bases between. This CDR3 has 14 amino acids. This CDR3 is CASSKKQGPETQYF. The DNA of the CDR3 is TGTGCCAGCAGCAAGAAACAGGGACCGGAGACCCAGTACTTC.

This clonotype was observed a handful of times. The rearrangement links TRBV3-1 to TRBJ2-7; possibly TRBD1 for D (6 bases). With 2 bases removed from V and 2 bases from J, the gap between germline ends came to 10 bases. Per the germline V gene, CDR1 is LGHDT and CDR2 is YNNKEL (reference sequence). The CDR3 totals 14 residues. For the CDR3, the DNA is TGTGCCAGCAGCCAATTCAGGGGACCCTACGAGCAGTACTTC. Residues: CASSQFRGPYEQYF.

Notes on this clonotype: Lacking the conserved final phenylalanine or tryptophan, this CDR3 likely reflects a read error. The chain combines TRBV20-1 with TRBJ2-7; 8 bases are shared with TRBD2. Losses at the gene ends were 2 bases for V and 1 base for J; bases not matched to a gene: 13. Germline V gene data show CDR1 as DFQATT and CDR2 as SNEGSKA (reference sequence). The CDR3 loop spans 17 amino acids. The CDR3 coding sequence is TGCAGTGCTAGATCATGGGAAGAGCGGGAGAATTCCTACGAGCAGTACCTC. This gives the protein CSARSWEERENSYEQYL.

The chain is built from TRBV4-3 and TRBJ2-5; TRBD2 agrees at 12 bases. The DNA end lines up better with TRBJ2-1; the J call may be wrong. Looked up from germline, CDR1 is LGHNA and CDR2 is YSLEER. This CDR3 spans 16 amino acids. The CDR3 sequence is CASSPRTSGENNEQFF. The CDR3 DNA is TGCGCCAGCAGCCCGAGGACTAGCGGGGAAAACAATGAGCAGTTCTTC.

This clonotype came up a few times. CDR3 residues: CASISGDRGLAKNIQYF. CDR3 nucleotides: TGTGCCAGCATTTCGGGGGACCGGGGACTAGCCAAAAACATTCAGTACTTC. The rearrangement uses TRBV28 and TRBJ2-4; TRBD2 might be the D (6 bases). Germline V gives CDR1 MDHEN, CDR2 SYDVKM. Trimming stripped 7 bases from V and 0 bases from J, with 19 bases between. The CDR3 has 17 amino acids.

This clonotype was observed once. This chain connects TRBV11-2 to TRBJ2-7; perhaps TRBD1 as D (5 bases). The ends were cut back, 6 bases at V and 0 bases at J, with 12 bases in the middle. The CDR3 sequence is 14 residues long. CDR1 and CDR2 (germline): SGHAT, FQNNGV. The CDR3 spells CASSNQGNSYEQYF. CDR3 nucleotide sequence: TGTGCCAGCAGTAACCAGGGCAACTCCTACGAGCAGTACTTC.

The J gene is TRBJ2-3, the V gene TRBV20-1; the match to TRBD2 covers 8 bases. The J segment lost 5 bases and the V segment lost 3 bases, leaving 10 bases of the junction unmatched. The germline CDR1 and CDR2 sequences are DFQATT and SNEGSKA (reference sequence). The CDR3 runs 15 residues. CDR3 sequence (DNA): TGCAGTGCTAGGGCTCCGGGACTAGTCATAGATACGCAGTATTTT. It yields the protein CSARAPGLVIDTQYF.

The chain is built from TRBV4-3 and TRBJ2-5; 8 bases agree with TRBD2. V trimming: 1 base; J trimming: 5 bases; junction bases outside the gene matches: 12. The CDR3 consists of 17 residues. The germline gives CDR1 LGHNA, CDR2 YSLEER. The CDR3: CASSQGAGTSAYETQYF. The CDR3, as DNA: TGCGCCAGCAGCCAAGGGGCCGGGACTAGTGCTTACGAGACCCAGTACTTC.

About this clonotype: The conserved closing phenylalanine or tryptophan is absent in this CDR3, likely reflecting a read error. This CDR3 is CASSYEVRGVTNEKLFI. The CDR3 DNA reads as TGTGCCAGCAGTTACGAGGTCCGAGGGGTAACTAATGAAAAACTGTTTATT. V usage is TRBV6-5 and J usage is TRBJ1-4, with D possibly matching TRBD1 (5 bases). V shed 2 bases and J shed 1 base, with 14 bases lying between them. CDR1 is MNHEY, CDR2 SVGAGI, per germline. The CDR3 spans 17 residues.

The chain links TRBV20-1 to TRBJ2-5, with 12 nucleotides matching TRBD2. The J call could be wrong; TRBJ2-1 is a better fit for the DNA end. CDR1 and CDR2 from the germline V gene are DFQATT and SNEGSKA (reference sequence). This CDR3 is built from 13 residues. CDR3 sequence: CSAIKGLAGEQFF. The CDR3 DNA is TGCAGTGCTATTAAAGGACTAGCGGGGGAGCAGTTCTTC.

The chain employs TRBV12-3 or TRBV12-4 and TRBJ1-1; TRBD1 aligns across 8 bases. J gave up 1 base and V 5 bases, and 12 bases lay outside the gene matches. The CDR3 has 17 amino acids. As DNA, the CDR3 is TGTGCCAGCAGTCCCGGTGGCAGGGGGCAGCGGAACACTGAAGCTTTCTTT. The encoded protein is CASSPGGRGQRNTEAFF.

This clonotype has only a few counts. The chain couples TRBV6-1 to TRBJ2-3, with TRBD2 matching 8 bases. Losses at the gene ends were 4 bases for V and 0 bases for J; bases not matched to a gene: 3. This CDR3 region has 15 residues. The V gene's germline CDR1 is MNHNS and CDR2 SASEGT. CDR3 amino acids: CASSVLAGSTDTQYF. The CDR3 region has the DNA TGTGCCAGCAGTGTTCTAGCGGGCAGCACAGATACGCAGTATTTT.

The chain recombines TRBV7-2 with TRBJ1-3; D perhaps matches TRBD1 (5 bases). CDR1 SGHTA and CDR2 FQGNSA come from the germline V gene. The CDR3 covers 14 residues. Deletions cut 5 bases from V and 8 bases from J, with 16 bases between. DNA of the CDR3: TGTGCCAGCAGCCCGCAGGGAGGCGGAGACACCATATATTTT. Protein product: CASSPQGGGDTIYF. The whole variable domain, filled in from reference TRBV7-2 and TRBJ1-3, reads GAGVSQSPSNKVTEKGKDVELRCDPISGHTALYWYRQSLGQGLEFLIYFQGNSAPDKSGLPSDRFSAERTGGSVSTLTIQRTQQEDSAVYLCASSPQGGGDTIYFGEGSWLTVV.

The V and J genes are TRBV4-2 and TRBJ2-5; 9 bases fit TRBD1. The J call could be wrong; TRBJ2-1 is a better fit for the DNA end. Germline lookup yields CDR1 LGHNA and CDR2 YNFKEQ. The CDR3 is 16 amino acids. The DNA of the CDR3 is TGTGCCAGCAGCCCAATGATTGGACAGGGGCGAAATGAGCAGTTCTTC. This translates into CASSPMIGQGRNEQFF.

This clonotype has more than one count but fewer than ten. The chain joins TRBV6-6 to TRBJ2-5, with D unresolved. Germline V lookup: CDR1 MNHNY, CDR2 SVGAGI (reference sequence). V was shortened by 3 bases and J by 1 base, with 6 bases between the two germline ends. This CDR3 has 13 amino acids. The CDR3 reads CASSYFSQETQYF. CDR3 DNA sequence: TGTGCCAGCAGTTATTTCAGCCAAGAGACCCAGTACTTC.

The chain couples TRBV28 to TRBJ1-1; D is unresolved. Looked up from germline, CDR1 is MDHEN and CDR2 is SYDVKM. There are 11 residues in the CDR3. V was pared by 11 bases and J by 9 bases, with 16 bases between. The CDR3 loop is CAGTNGPQAFF. The CDR3 nucleotides read TGTGCCGGCACCAACGGACCTCAAGCTTTCTTT.

This clonotype was recorded a few times. The chain links TRBV3-1 to TRBJ2-3, with 8 bases lining up with TRBD1. Per germline, CDR1 LGHDT and CDR2 YNNKEL (reference sequence). V shed 4 bases and J 3 bases; nucleotides not matched to a gene: 9. The length of the CDR3 is 16 residues. The CDR3 here is CASSPWDRRKTDTQYF. CDR3 bases: TGTGCCAGCAGCCCTTGGGACAGGAGGAAGACAGATACGCAGTATTTT.

The chain joins TRBV5-6 to TRBJ2-4; 7 bases line up with TRBD2. After removal of 2 bases from V and 3 bases from J, the junction contained 8 bases not matched to a gene. This CDR3 contains 16 residues. CDR1 and CDR2 from the germline V gene are SGHDT and YYEEEE. The CDR3 DNA reads TGTGCCAGCAGCTTCTGGGGGGGTGAGGGCAAAAACATTCAGTACTTC. It yields the protein CASSFWGGEGKNIQYF.

This clonotype was counted only a few times. This sequence joins TRBV6-2 or TRBV6-3 and TRBJ2-5; 10 bases fit TRBD2. V lost 2 bases and J lost 4; bases outside the gene matches: 4. The CDR3 runs to 15 residues. Germline assignment: CDR1 MNHEY and CDR2 SVGEGT. CDR3 coding DNA: TGTGCCAGCAGTTACGGCACTAGCGGGGCAGAGACCCAGTACTTC. Its protein is CASSYGTSGAETQYF.

This chain joins TRBV21-1 and TRBJ2-5. TRBV21-1 is noted as a pseudogene. This CDR3 has 12 amino acids. The DNA of the CDR3 is TGTGCCAGGAGAGCCTCAGAAGAGACCCAGTACTTC. This sequence encodes CARRASEETQYF.

The CDR3, as DNA: TGTGCCAGCAGCCTGCTTCCATTAGCGGGGGGGCTGGGCAATGAGCAGTTCTTC. Translating gives CASSLLPLAGGLGNEQFF. The chain employs TRBV7-2 and TRBJ2-1; 11 bases match TRBD2. Trimming at V came to 5 bases and at J to 6 bases, leaving 15 bases not matched to a gene. This CDR3 spans 18 amino acids. Germline V lookup: CDR1 SGHTA, CDR2 FQGNSA.

This clonotype has a count of ten or more. The chain employs TRBV29-1 and TRBJ2-7; tentatively, D is TRBD1 (5 bases). Germline V gives CDR1 SQVTM, CDR2 ANQGSEA. The CDR3 spans 13 residues. V was clipped by 5 bases and J by 2 bases, with 13 bases between them. This CDR3 is CSVRPQGAYEQYF. The CDR3 nucleotides read TGCAGCGTTCGGCCCCAGGGTGCCTACGAGCAGTACTTC.

This clonotype was detected only a few times. The chain couples TRBV10-3 to TRBJ2-1; tentatively, D is TRBD1 (5 bases). The V end was cut by 7 bases, the J end by 7 bases, with 17 bases between. The CDR3 covers 14 residues. Germline V gene data show CDR1 as ENHRY and CDR2 as SYGVKD. The CDR3 here is CAIMAAGQRNEQFF. In DNA form, the CDR3 reads TGTGCCATCATGGCGGCAGGGCAGAGGAATGAGCAGTTCTTC.

This clonotype has just a few counts. One end of the junction is discordant with germline, which a read error may explain. V is TRBV5-1 and J is TRBJ2-5; possible D gene TRBD1, 5 bases. The CDR3 has 14 residues. Germline CDR1 SGHRS, CDR2 YFSETQ. CDR3 amino acids: CASSLEGLGEIQYF. For the CDR3, the DNA is TGCGCCAGCAGCTTGGAGGGGCTTGGAGAGATCCAGTACTTC.

The chain couples TRBV7-9 to TRBJ2-5; 8 positions agree with TRBD1. The V gene end was trimmed by 1 base and the J gene end by 2 bases; junction bases not matched to a gene: 6. Germline V CDR1 and CDR2: SEHNR, FQNEAQ (reference sequence). The CDR3 is 16 amino acids. CDR3 residues: CASSLGGQGGQETQYF. CDR3 nucleotide sequence: TGTGCCAGCAGCTTAGGCGGACAGGGAGGACAAGAGACCCAGTACTTC.

This rearrangement joins TRBV14 to TRBJ2-1; either TRBD1 or TRBD2 may supply D (7 bases each). Trimming removed 1 base from V and 5 bases from J, with 24 bases in between. Germline V lookup: CDR1 SGHDN, CDR2 FVKESK. This CDR3 has 19 amino acids. This CDR3 is CASSQGARGGGVLNNEQFF. CDR3 DNA sequence: TGTGCCAGCAGCCAAGGCGCTCGGGGAGGGGGCGTCTTAAACAATGAGCAGTTCTTC.

This clonotype was detected only a few times. The chain combines TRBV20-1 with TRBJ2-4, with 8 bases matching TRBD1. This CDR3 spans 14 amino acids. Germline V lookup: CDR1 DFQATT, CDR2 SNEGSKA (reference sequence). The V segment lost 6 bases and the J segment 7 bases; nucleotides outside the gene matches: 11. Here the CDR3 reads CSALDRTGRNIQYF. The DNA for the CDR3 is TGCAGTGCCCTTGACAGGACAGGGAGGAACATTCAGTACTTC.